This is a list of T cell receptor beta chains from one sample in a study of T cells in Graves' hyperthyroidism and ophthalmopathy. In TCRdb, the multiplex PCR reads were re-called with MiXCR into one record per CDR3 protein. The repertoire has 300,000 to 400,000 distinct CDR3 sequences, approximately 15% of them found once; the top ten carry 20% to 25%. Sequencing was carried out using blood. The receptor source for this set is a woman aged 30 to 39 with Graves' hyperthyroidism. Both conserved end residues are part of each CDR3. D genes are given only for firm matches. Not every row has a clone size; where given, it reads once, few, many or a size class.

j_call	cdr3_length	clone_size	v_call	d_call	cdr3_nt	cdr3_aa
TRBJ1-1	13	many	TRBV20-1	.	TGCAGTGCCAATTCAGTCGGTGACACTGAAGCTTTCTTT	CSANSVGDTEAFF
TRBJ1-6	14	few	TRBV10-3	.	TGTGCCATCAGTGAGAACAAGGGGCTTTCACCCCTCCACTTT	CAISENKGLSPLHF
TRBJ1-1	13	many	TRBV6-4	.	TGTGCCAGCAGTGAGGAGGGGGGACTAACGCCTTTCTTT	CASSEEGGLTPFF
TRBJ2-5	14	few	TRBV7-2	.	TGTGCCAGCAGCTTAGACAGCGGGCAAGAGACCCAGTACTTC	CASSLDSGQETQYF
TRBJ1-1	12	.	TRBV30	.	TGTGCCGGCGGATGGGGAGGGACTGAAGCTTTCTTT	CAGGWGGTEAFF
TRBJ1-6	13	few	TRBV10-3	TRBD1	TGTGCCACCCTGGACAGGTCAGATTCACCCCTCCACTTT	CATLDRSDSPLHF
TRBJ1-2	12	few	TRBV7-9	.	TGTGCCAGCAGCACAACGTTACGTGGCTACACCTTC	CASSTTLRGYTF
TRBJ2-5	15	few	TRBV4-2	TRBD1	TGTGCCAGCAGCGTTAATCAGGGGGCGGGAGAGACCCAGTACTTC	CASSVNQGAGETQYF
TRBJ1-5	13	few	TRBV12-3/TRBV12-4	.	TGTGCCAGCAGCCCCACCCCACTTCAGCCCCAGCATTTT	CASSPTPLQPQHF
TRBJ2-7	13	many	TRBV14	.	TGTGCCAGCAGCCAGTTTTCTCCCTACGAGCAGTACTTC	CASSQFSPYEQYF
TRBJ2-3	13	few	TRBV7-3	TRBD2	TGTGCCAGCGCGACTAGCGTCACAGATACGCAGTATTTT	CASATSVTDTQYF
TRBJ2-5	12	.	TRBV6-2/TRBV6-3	.	TGTGCCAGCAGTCGGCCCTCAGAGACCCAGTACTTC	CASSRPSETQYF
TRBJ2-1	17	few	TRBV11-3	TRBD1	TGTGCCAGCAGCTTAGGGTACAGGGGCGCGTCCTACAATGAGCAGTTCTTC	CASSLGYRGASYNEQFF
TRBJ1-5	13	many	TRBV6-1	.	TGTGCCAGCACTCGGGGGGCTAATCAGCCCCAGCATTTT	CASTRGANQPQHF
TRBJ1-1	17	many	TRBV11-2	TRBD1	TGTGCCAGCAGCTTAACGGGACAGGGGTGGGTGAACACTGAAGCTTTCTTT	CASSLTGQGWVNTEAFF
TRBJ2-7	13	many	TRBV15	.	TGTGCCACCAGCAGTCGAATTGGGGCTGGGCAGTACTTC	CATSSRIGAGQYF
TRBJ2-4	15	.	TRBV20-1	.	TGCAGTGCTAGAGAGAGGGGGTTTTTCAAAAACATTCAGTACTTC	CSARERGFFKNIQYF
TRBJ2-2	17	.	TRBV4-2	.	TGTGCCAGCAGTAAAGCCCTTTCGGGAGTGTCTGCCGGGGAGCTGTTTTTT	CASSKALSGVSAGELFF
TRBJ1-5	17	many	TRBV12-3/TRBV12-4	TRBD1	TGTGCCAGCAGTTTAGAGGGACAGGGCGATTACAATCAGCCCCAGCATTTT	CASSLEGQGDYNQPQHF
TRBJ2-7	16	.	TRBV18	TRBD1	TGTGCCAGCTCACCACCAAGAGGACAGGGATTGTACGAGCAGTACTTC	CASSPPRGQGLYEQYF
TRBJ1-5	17	.	TRBV4-3	.	TGCGCCAGCAGCCTATCTCGGGCGGGGGGGAGGAATCAGCCCCAGCATTTT	CASSLSRAGGRNQPQHF
TRBJ2-6	12	many	TRBV30	.	TGTGCCGGGACGCCTGGGGCCAACGTCCTGACTTTC	CAGTPGANVLTF
TRBJ2-2	15	.	TRBV20-1	TRBD2	TGCAGTGCTAGAAGTAGCGGGGTGAACACCGGGGAGCTGTTTTTT	CSARSSGVNTGELFF
TRBJ2-7	14	.	TRBV11-2	.	TGTGCCAGCAGCTTATTGGCCGGATCCTACGAGCAGTACTTC	CASSLLAGSYEQYF
TRBJ2-6	16	.	TRBV20-1	TRBD2	TGCAGTTCTCCCGGACTAGCCCGTGGGGGGGCCAACGTCCTGACTTTC	CSSPGLARGGANVLTF
TRBJ1-6	14	few	TRBV6-1	.	TGTGCCACCACCCCAGGGGTTTCTAATTCACCCCTCCACTTT	CATTPGVSNSPLHF
TRBJ2-3	15	.	TRBV7-2	TRBD2	TGTGCCAGCAGCTGGACTAGCGGGCCCAAGGATACGCAGTATTTT	CASSWTSGPKDTQYF
TRBJ2-2	13	many	TRBV5-5	.	TGTGCCAGCAGCTTGGGATCGGCGGGGGAGCTGTTTTTT	CASSLGSAGELFF
TRBJ2-3	15	.	TRBV7-9	.	TGTGCCAGCAGCTCCCCCGACGTCGGCACAGATACGCAGTATTTT	CASSSPDVGTDTQYF
TRBJ1-1	14	many	TRBV18	.	TGTGCCAGCTCACCCGGGCGGATGAACACTGAAGCTTTCTTT	CASSPGRMNTEAFF
TRBJ2-5	12	few	TRBV12-3/TRBV12-4	TRBD2	TGTGCCAGCCGGGGGGATGGGGGGACCCAGTACTTC	CASRGDGGTQYF
TRBJ2-7	15	many	TRBV12-3/TRBV12-4	.	TGTGCCAGCAGCTCAACCAGGGGCGTATTCTACGAGCAGTACTTC	CASSSTRGVFYEQYF
TRBJ2-3	15	.	TRBV6-1	TRBD2	TGTGCCAGCAATCTCCAGACTAGCGGCACAGATACGCAGTATTTT	CASNLQTSGTDTQYF
TRBJ2-7	12	.	TRBV28	TRBD2	TGTGCCAGCACGACTAGCGTCTACGAGCAGTACTTC	CASTTSVYEQYF
TRBJ2-2	14	.	TRBV3-1	.	TGTGCCAGCAGCCACGACGCGAACACCGGGGAGCTGTTTTTT	CASSHDANTGELFF
TRBJ1-1	16	.	TRBV28	.	TGTGCCAGCAGTTCAATAGATAATCGGGGGAACACTGAAGCTTTCTTT	CASSSIDNRGNTEAFF
TRBJ2-7	13	.	TRBV29-1	TRBD2	TGCAGCGTTGTCGGGGGGGAGGCCTACGAGCAGTACTTC	CSVVGGEAYEQYF
TRBJ2-5	13	few	TRBV20-1	.	TGCAGTGCTAGAGAAACATACCAAGAGACCCAGTACTTC	CSARETYQETQYF
TRBJ2-5	14	few	TRBV4-1	.	TGCGCCAGCAGCCAAGGACTACCCCGAGAGACCCAGTACTTC	CASSQGLPRETQYF
TRBJ2-7	13	many	TRBV6-1	TRBD1	TGTGCCAGCATTAGACAGGGCTCCTACGAGCAGTACTTC	CASIRQGSYEQYF
TRBJ2-5	18	many	TRBV7-8	.	TGTGCCAGCAGCCCGCGGCTTGGGGCGGACAGTTTTCAAGAGACCCAGTACTTC	CASSPRLGADSFQETQYF
TRBJ2-3	11	many	TRBV5-1	.	TGCGCCAGCCTGGCGGGGGATACGCAGTATTTT	CASLAGDTQYF
TRBJ1-5	14	many	TRBV6-2/TRBV6-3	.	TGTGCCAGCACCCCCGCGGCTAGCAATCAGCCCCAGCATTTT	CASTPAASNQPQHF
TRBJ1-6	16	.	TRBV28	.	TGTGCCAGCAGTTTTGCCGGGGACGGCTTGAGTTCACCCCTCCACTTT	CASSFAGDGLSSPLHF
TRBJ2-1	16	few	TRBV4-3	.	TGCGCCAGCAGCCAAGAGGGAGGAGTAGGGGTCAATGAGCAGTTCTTC	CASSQEGGVGVNEQFF